This is a list of T cell receptor beta chains from one sample in a study of CD8 T cells in ankylosing spondylitis. TCRdb fed the 5' RACE reads into MiXCR, producing one record per CDR3 protein. Among 250,000 to 350,000 distinct CDR3 sequences listed, about 20% were seen once. Sample: blood, either unsorted or a sorted T cell fraction (not recorded which). These receptors all stem from a female donor with ankylosing spondylitis or in good health (not recorded which). The CDR3 runs from the conserved cysteine through the conserved F or W. The order of the fields is CDR3 protein, CDR3 DNA, D gene, V gene, CDR3 length, J gene, clone size. D genes are given only for firm matches. Rows give clone size only sometimes, using once, few, many, or a class for an expanded clone.

CASSLSGAQFF | TGTGCCAGCAGCTTGTCAGGGGCCCAGTTCTTC | - | TRBV7-2 | 11 | TRBJ2-1 | -
CASSVGPSSYEQYF | TGTGCCAGCAGCGTGGGGCCCAGCTCCTACGAGCAGTACTTC | - | TRBV3-1 | 14 | TRBJ2-7 | -
CASSRQGSNQPQHF | TGTGCCAGCAGTCGACAGGGCAGCAATCAGCCCCAGCATTTT | TRBD1 | TRBV12-3/TRBV12-4 | 14 | TRBJ1-5 | -
CASRIRDDYGYTF | TGTGCCAGCAGAATCCGGGACGACTATGGCTACACCTTC | - | TRBV6-1 | 13 | TRBJ1-2 | -
CASSLFLTSGTGELFF | TGTGCCAGCAGCTTATTTTTGACTAGCGGAACCGGGGAGCTGTTTTTT | TRBD2 | TRBV7-2 | 16 | TRBJ2-2 | many
CASSLRLGADNEQFF | TGTGCCAGCAGTCTACGGCTAGGGGCCGACAATGAGCAGTTCTTC | - | TRBV7-2 | 15 | TRBJ2-1 | few
CASSLFSDSPEAFF | TGTGCCAGCAGCTTATTCTCTGACAGCCCTGAAGCTTTCTTT | - | TRBV11-3 | 14 | TRBJ1-1 | -
CASSWDLPYEQYF | TGTGCCAGCAGCTGGGACCTCCCCTACGAGCAGTACTTC | - | TRBV7-2 | 13 | TRBJ2-7 | -
CSVGDRGGGELFF | TGCAGCGTAGGCGACAGGGGCGGCGGGGAGCTGTTTTTT | TRBD1 | TRBV29-1 | 13 | TRBJ2-2 | many
CSARAWGTSVYNEQFF | TGCAGTGCTAGAGCATGGGGGACTAGCGTTTACAATGAGCAGTTCTTC | TRBD2 | TRBV20-1 | 16 | TRBJ2-1 | once
CASSQQINSYEQYF | TGTGCCAGCAGTCAACAGATTAACTCCTACGAGCAGTACTTC | - | TRBV7-2 | 14 | TRBJ2-7 | few
CASSGGGLSYNEQFF | TGTGCCAGCAGCGGAGGGGGTCTCTCCTACAATGAGCAGTTCTTC | - | TRBV7-9 | 15 | TRBJ2-1 | -
CASSLTGIYNEQFF | TGCGCCAGCAGCTTGACGGGCATCTACAATGAGCAGTTCTTC | - | TRBV5-1 | 14 | TRBJ2-1 | many
CASSNRRNTEAFF | TGTGCCAGCAGCAATCGACGGAACACTGAAGCTTTCTTT | - | TRBV12-3/TRBV12-4 | 13 | TRBJ1-1 | few
CASRLPGLHGDTQYF | TGTGCCAGCAGACTACCGGGACTCCACGGTGATACGCAGTATTTT | - | TRBV28 | 15 | TRBJ2-3 | -
CSAGTSGRGYEQYF | TGCAGTGCCGGGACTAGCGGGAGGGGGTACGAGCAGTACTTC | TRBD2 | TRBV20-1 | 14 | TRBJ2-7 | -
CASSFRDRLSGNTIYF | TGTGCCAGCAGTTTCCGGGACAGACTCTCTGGAAACACCATATATTTT | TRBD1 | TRBV4-2 | 16 | TRBJ1-3 | -